Listed here are 30 T cell receptor beta chains from one sample, sequenced in a study of cytomegalovirus exposure and HLA in healthy donors. Profiling relied on immunoSEQ multiplex PCR, and the TCRdb table lists in-frame clones only, not all of them. Seen here are approximately 150,000 clones, approximately 89% observed once, and the top ten hold roughly 3%. Sequenced input: PBMCs. The receptors shown here come from a man between 18 and 35 years old in good health and CMV-seropositive.

V is TRBV2 and J is TRBJ1-1, with 7 positions matching TRBD1. CDR1 is SNHLY, CDR2 FYNNEI, per germline. The length of the CDR3 is 14 residues. With 5 bases clipped from V and 6 bases from J, the junction kept 9 bases outside the gene matches. CDR3 sequence reads: CASSKQGSGSEAFF. CDR3 coding DNA: TGTGCCAGCAGTAAACAGGGGTCTGGCTCTGAAGCTTTCTTT.

The chain employs TRBV11-3 and TRBJ1-3; D unclear. The germline V gene has CDR1 SGHNT and CDR2 YENEEA. The CDR3 spans 12 residues. The V and J ends lost 3 bases and 7 bases respectively, with 7 bases between them. The DNA for the CDR3 is TGTGCCAGCAGCTTGAACGGGAACACCATATATTTT. This sequence encodes CASSLNGNTIYF.

The V gene is TRBV7-2, the J gene TRBJ1-4; D perhaps matches TRBD1 (6 bases). This CDR3 spans 15 amino acids. The V and J ends lost 1 base and 8 bases respectively, with 14 bases between them. Germline V CDR1 and CDR2: SGHTA, FQGNSA. The CDR3 sequence is CASSLVPGQIEKLFF. The CDR3 region has the DNA TGTGCCAGCAGCTTAGTACCCGGACAGATAGAAAAACTGTTTTTT.

The rearrangement uses TRBV18 and TRBJ2-1, with 10 bases aligning to TRBD2. The CDR3 is made up of 18 amino acids. Germline CDR1 KGHSH, CDR2 LQKENI. The V gene end was trimmed by 2 bases and the J gene end by 1 base; junction bases not matched to a gene: 8. Written as DNA, the CDR3 is TGTGCCAGCTCACCAAGAAGTAGCGGGAGGCCTTCCTACAATGAGCAGTTCTTC. The encoded protein is CASSPRSSGRPSYNEQFF.

A few counts support this clone. The J gene is TRBJ2-3, the V gene TRBV7-9; TRBD2 is a possible D gene (6 bases). Germline CDR1 SEHNR, CDR2 FQNEAQ (reference sequence). Trimming pared 5 bases from V and 2 bases from J, leaving 20 bases between. This CDR3 contains 17 residues. The CDR3 protein is CASSPPRAGPLTDTQYF. The CDR3 nucleotides are TGTGCCAGCAGCCCCCCTCGGGCGGGGCCACTCACAGATACGCAGTATTTT.

This chain joins TRBV29-1 and TRBJ1-5, with 8 nucleotides matching TRBD1. With V trimmed by 0 bases and J by 6 bases, 7 bases remained unmatched. CDR1 is SQVTM and CDR2 is ANQGSEA in the germline V gene. The CDR3 runs 15 residues. CDR3 residues: CSVEDSGQEGQPQHF. The CDR3 DNA reads TGCAGCGTTGAAGATTCGGGACAGGAGGGTCAGCCCCAGCATTTT. Full variable domain (missing parts from reference TRBV29-1 and TRBJ1-5): SAVISQKPSRDICQRGTSLTIQCQVDSQVTMMFWYRQQPGQSLTLIATANQGSEATYESGFVIDKFPISRPNLTFSTLTVSNMSPEDSSIYLCSVEDSGQEGQPQHFGDGTRLSIL.

The chain uses TRBV5-1 and TRBJ2-1; 7 bases are shared with TRBD2. There are 17 residues in the CDR3. The J segment lost 2 bases and the V segment lost 3 bases, leaving 11 bases of the junction unmatched. Germline V gene data show CDR1 as SGHRS and CDR2 as YFSETQ. In nucleotides, the CDR3 is TGCGCCAGCAGCTCCGGAACCAGCGGGGAGCCCTACAATGAGCAGTTCTTC. Protein sequence: CASSSGTSGEPYNEQFF.

The J gene is TRBJ1-5, the V gene TRBV28; no clear D gene. CDR3 length: 13 amino acids. Per the germline V gene, CDR1 is MDHEN and CDR2 is SYDVKM. V lost 7 bases and J 2 bases, leaving 9 bases between the germline ends. CDR3 sequence reads: CASNPVGNQPQHF. In DNA form, the CDR3 reads TGTGCCAGCAACCCGGTAGGCAATCAGCCCCAGCATTTT.

The chain recombines TRBV7-2 with TRBJ1-6; 8 bases fit TRBD1. The V gene's germline CDR1 is SGHTA and CDR2 FQGNSA. Unmatched junction bases numbered 4, after V lost 7 bases and J lost 5 bases. The CDR3 spans 14 residues. This chain's CDR3 is CASTQGQDNSPLHF. The CDR3 DNA follows: TGTGCCAGCACCCAGGGACAGGATAATTCACCCCTCCACTTT.

The V call is TRBV11-2, the J call TRBJ1-4; tentatively, D is TRBD1 (6 bases). Germline CDR1 reads SGHAT; CDR2 reads FQNNGV. The CDR3 is 14 residues long. V was cut by 5 bases and J by 5 bases, with 12 bases left in between. This chain's CDR3 is CASSPGHGNEKLFF. The CDR3 DNA reads as TGTGCCAGCAGCCCGGGACACGGAAATGAAAAACTGTTTTTT.

This chain uses TRBV5-1 with TRBJ2-7; 9 positions match TRBD1. CDR1 is SGHRS and CDR2 is YFSETQ in the germline V gene. This CDR3 comprises 13 residues. With V trimmed by 4 bases and J by 5 bases, 4 bases remained unmatched. CDR3 residues: CASSGTGFNEQYF. The CDR3 nucleotides read TGCGCCAGCAGCGGGACAGGGTTCAACGAGCAGTACTTC.

This clone was seen more than once but under ten times. The chain is built from TRBV28 and TRBJ2-7; D is unclear. V lost 5 bases and J lost 4, with 9 bases in between. This CDR3 contains 12 residues. The V gene's germline CDR1 is MDHEN and CDR2 SYDVKM. The CDR3 loop is CASSPPYYEQYF. The CDR3, as DNA: TGTGCCAGCAGTCCCCCTTATTACGAGCAGTACTTC.

The rearrangement uses TRBV2 and TRBJ2-7; D uncertain. V gave up 3 bases and J gave up 3 bases, with 9 bases separating them. CDR3 size: 13 residues. Germline CDR1 and CDR2: SNHLY and FYNNEI. CDR3: CASSDGFYYEQYF. The CDR3 DNA follows: TGTGCCAGCAGTGACGGTTTTTACTACGAGCAGTACTTC.

CDR3 sequence (DNA): TGCAGCGTTGAGGGACTAGCATTCGAGCAGTTCTTC. It encodes CSVEGLAFEQFF. V is TRBV29-1 and J is TRBJ2-1; 9 bases are shared with TRBD2. The V segment lost 3 bases and the J segment 10 bases; nucleotides outside the gene matches: 4. CDR1 is SQVTM and CDR2 is ANQGSEA in the germline V gene. The CDR3 consists of 12 residues.

The rearrangement uses TRBV19 and TRBJ2-1; D remains unclear. Germline V gene sequence: CDR1 LNHDA, CDR2 SQIVND (reference sequence). V lost 3 bases and J lost 8, with 23 bases in between. The CDR3 extends over 17 amino acids. The CDR3 DNA reads as TGTGCCAGTAGTATGCGTGGGCCCCCGATCCTCCTCGATGAGCAGTTCTTC. Protein: CASSMRGPPILLDEQFF.

This clone was seen only once. The rearrangement links TRBV29-1 to TRBJ2-7; 7 nucleotides align to TRBD2. The CDR3 is 13 residues long. Germline V gives CDR1 SQVTM, CDR2 ANQGSEA. V lost 7 bases to trimming and J lost 3 bases; unmatched junction nucleotides: 9. CDR3 sequence: CSALGGAYYEQYF. In DNA, the CDR3 is TGCAGCGCCCTGGGAGGGGCCTACTACGAGCAGTACTTC.

The chain employs TRBV5-4 and TRBJ2-7, with 8 nucleotides matching TRBD2. This CDR3 is 15 amino acids long. J was trimmed by 2 bases and V by 0 bases; bases with no gene match: 4. Germline-derived CDR1 and CDR2 are SGHNT and YYREEE (reference sequence). The CDR3 DNA sequence: TGTGCCAGCAGCTTGGTAGTAGCGGGACCCTACGAGCAGTACTTC. Amino acids: CASSLVVAGPYEQYF.

J is TRBJ2-7 and V is TRBV6-5; tentatively, D is TRBD1 (5 bases). CDR1 is MNHEY, CDR2 SVGAGI, per germline. The CDR3 has 13 amino acids. Trimming removed 2 bases at V and 3 bases at J, with 8 bases between. The CDR3 region is CASSYRQGYEQYF. The CDR3 DNA sequence: TGTGCCAGCAGTTACAGGCAGGGCTACGAGCAGTACTTC.

V usage is TRBV19 and J usage is TRBJ2-7, with 8 bases fitting TRBD2. J gave up 0 bases and V 3 bases, and 4 bases lay outside the gene matches. CDR1 is LNHDA, CDR2 SQIVND, per germline (reference sequence). The CDR3 spans 15 residues. CDR3 nucleotides: TGTGCCAGTAGTATCGCAGCGGGAGTCTCCTACGAGCAGTACTTC. Translated, it gives CASSIAAGVSYEQYF. The variable domain in full, completed from reference TRBV19 and TRBJ2-7, reads DGGITQSPKYLFRKEGQNVTLSCEQNLNHDAMYWYRQDPGQGLRLIYYSQIVNDFQKGDIAEGYSVSREKKESFPLTVTSAQKNPTAFYLCASSIAAGVSYEQYFGPGTRLTVT.

V usage is TRBV4-1 and J usage is TRBJ1-3, with D perhaps matching TRBD1 (5 bases). The germline V gene encodes CDR1 MGHRA and CDR2 YSYEKL. The V and J ends lost 2 bases and 2 bases respectively, with 10 bases between them. The CDR3 contains 15 residues. The CDR3 region is CASSQLRTPGNTIYF. In DNA, the CDR3 is TGCGCCAGCAGCCAATTAAGGACACCTGGAAACACCATATATTTT.

CDR3 nucleotide sequence: TGTGCCAGCAGCTTAGTTCTGGCAAACGACGAGCAGTACTTC. The encoded protein is CASSLVLANDEQYF. The chain couples TRBV13 to TRBJ2-7; D is undetermined. Germline CDR1 reads PRHDT; CDR2 reads FYEKMQ (reference sequence). Between the trimmed V and J ends, which lost 1 base and 5 bases, there was a span of 12 bases. The length of the CDR3 is 14 residues.

The rearrangement joins TRBV9 to TRBJ1-1; D is ambiguous. Trimming took 1 base from V and 8 from J, leaving 9 bases between them. Germline V gene data show CDR1 as SGDLS and CDR2 as YYNGEE. The CDR3 covers 12 residues. The CDR3 coding sequence is TGTGCCAGCAGCGTATCCGGGTCCGAAGCTTTCTTT. It translates to CASSVSGSEAFF.

The V call is TRBV11-2, the J call TRBJ2-7; tentative D call: TRBD2 (5 bases). The CDR3 consists of 14 residues. Germline CDR1 reads SGHAT; CDR2 reads FQNNGV. The V end was cut by 1 base, the J end by 2 bases, with 9 bases between. This CDR3 reads CASSLGTGTYEQYF. The CDR3 DNA reads TGTGCCAGCAGCTTAGGGACTGGTACCTACGAGCAGTACTTC.

The rearrangement joins TRBV5-1 to TRBJ2-5; perhaps TRBD2 as D (6 bases). Deletions cut 4 bases from V and 2 bases from J, with 12 bases between. CDR3 length equals 14 residues. Germline V gives CDR1 SGHRS, CDR2 YFSETQ. The CDR3 is CASSPEGWQETQYF. In nucleotides, the CDR3 is TGCGCCAGCAGCCCGGAGGGGTGGCAAGAGACCCAGTACTTC. The whole variable domain, remainder taken from reference TRBV5-1 and TRBJ2-5, is KAGVTQTPRYLIKTRGQQVTLSCSPISGHRSVSWYQQTPGQGLQFLFEYFSETQRNKGNFPGRFSGRQFSNSRSEMNVSTLELGDSALYLCASSPEGWQETQYFGPGTRLLVL.

The chain couples TRBV5-6 to TRBJ2-3; 7 nucleotides align to TRBD2. This CDR3 contains 15 residues. After removal of 4 bases from V and 1 base from J, the junction contained 6 bases not matched to a gene. CDR1 is SGHDT, CDR2 YYEEEE, per germline. In DNA form, the CDR3 reads TGTGCCAGCAGCCAGAGCGGGAAGGGCACAGATACGCAGTATTTT. This encodes CASSQSGKGTDTQYF.

This clone was seen a handful of times. The rearrangement joins TRBV18 to TRBJ1-6; 9 nucleotides align to TRBD1. CDR1 and CDR2 from the germline V gene are KGHSH and LQKENI. CDR3 size: 15 residues. The J segment lost 7 bases and the V segment lost 2 bases, leaving 3 bases of the junction unmatched. The CDR3 sequence is CASSPTGTGNSPLHF. The CDR3, as DNA: TGTGCCAGCTCACCAACCGGGACAGGGAATTCACCCCTCCACTTT.

In this sample, this clone turned up once. The V and J genes are TRBV27 and TRBJ2-3; D is unresolved. The CDR3 extends over 14 amino acids. V was pared by 5 bases and J by 0 bases, with 9 bases between. The germline V gene has CDR1 MNHEY and CDR2 SMNVEV (reference sequence). The CDR3 loop reads CASSGLSSTDTQYF. CDR3 nucleotides: TGTGCCAGCAGTGGGCTTTCGAGCACAGATACGCAGTATTTT.

Here the CDR3 reads CASTSRKLAIKETQYF. CDR3 sequence (DNA): TGTGCCAGCACCTCCAGGAAGCTAGCGATAAAAGAGACCCAGTACTTC. This chain connects TRBV2 to TRBJ2-5; the D gene is possibly TRBD2 (6 bases). The CDR3 has 16 residues. CDR1 and CDR2 (germline): SNHLY, FYNNEI. Trimming removed 7 bases at V and 3 bases at J, with 21 bases between.

J is TRBJ1-2 and V is TRBV20-1; TRBD1 matches at 8 bases. In germline, CDR1 is DFQATT, CDR2 SNEGSKA (reference sequence). J gave up 8 bases and V 3 bases, and 2 bases lay outside the gene matches. The CDR3 is 11 residues long. The CDR3 region is CSASGQGGYTF. DNA of the CDR3: TGCAGTGCTAGCGGACAGGGCGGCTACACCTTC.

V and J are TRBV5-6 and TRBJ2-7; TRBD1 might be the D (6 bases). The CDR3 covers 15 residues. V was shortened by 4 bases and J by 3 bases, with 17 bases between the two germline ends. Germline CDR1 SGHDT, CDR2 YYEEEE. This chain's CDR3 is CASSPAGTLSYEQYF. The CDR3 bases are TGTGCCAGCAGCCCGGCCGGGACACTAAGCTACGAGCAGTACTTC.